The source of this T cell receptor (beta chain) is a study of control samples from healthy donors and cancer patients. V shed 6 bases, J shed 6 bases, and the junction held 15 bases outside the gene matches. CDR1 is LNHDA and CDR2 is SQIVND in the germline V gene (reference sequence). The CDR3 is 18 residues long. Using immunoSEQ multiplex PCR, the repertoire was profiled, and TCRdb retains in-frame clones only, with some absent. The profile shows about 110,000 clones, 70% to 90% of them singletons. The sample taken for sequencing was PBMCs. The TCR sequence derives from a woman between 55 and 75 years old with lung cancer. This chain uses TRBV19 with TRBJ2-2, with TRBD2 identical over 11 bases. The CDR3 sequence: CASSYWTSGPRGSGELFF. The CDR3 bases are TGTGCCAGTAGCTACTGGACTAGCGGGCCCAGAGGGTCCGGGGAGCTGTTTTTT.